The 24 T cell receptor beta chains reported below all come from one sample, sequenced in a study of post-analysis software for immune sequencing data. Libraries were made from TCR beta cDNA, and they carried unique molecular identifiers. Using its own MiXCR run on the PCR reads, TCRdb lists one record per CDR3 protein. The sample holds fewer than 850,000 distinct CDR3 sequences, 30% seen once. Study results and caveats: Included in a set of roughly five TRBV segments more frequent in patients than controls were TRBV5-6, TRBV5-1 and TRBV20-1.

These TCRs are of unknown antigen specificity. Sequencing used blood. These receptors were collected from a girl aged 5 to 17 with multiple sclerosis.

The CDR3 is CASSLRSLTHTGELFF. The DNA for the CDR3 is TGTGCCAGCAGCTTAAGGTCCCTGACTCACACCGGGGAGCTGTTTTTT. The V call is TRBV11-2, the J call TRBJ2-2; the D is unclear. The germline V gene encodes CDR1 SGHAT and CDR2 FQNNGV. The CDR3 has 16 amino acids. Trimming left V 2 bases short and J 3 bases short, with 13 bases between.

The CDR3 spells CSARSWREVGRETQYF. The CDR3 nucleotides are TGCAGTGCTAGATCTTGGCGGGAGGTGGGGCGAGAGACCCAGTACTTC. The V and J genes are TRBV20-1 and TRBJ2-5; 8 nucleotides match TRBD2. With V trimmed by 2 bases and J by 4 bases, 12 bases remained unmatched. The germline V gene has CDR1 DFQATT and CDR2 SNEGSKA (reference sequence). The CDR3 contains 16 residues.

The gene calls are TRBV20-1 and TRBJ2-3; 13 positions match TRBD2. CDR1 and CDR2 from the germline V gene are DFQATT and SNEGSKA (reference sequence). The V segment lost 6 bases and the J segment 6 bases; nucleotides outside the gene matches: 18. The CDR3 has 18 residues. The CDR3 spells CSADETGTSGVWGDTQYF. DNA of the CDR3: TGCAGTGCGGATGAAACCGGGACTAGCGGGGTGTGGGGGGATACGCAGTATTTT.

The DNA for the CDR3 is TGTGCCAGCAGAGCAGGGACTAGCGGGAGCACAGATACGCAGTATTTT. Translating it yields CASRAGTSGSTDTQYF. The chain combines TRBV12-3 or TRBV12-4 with TRBJ2-3, with 12 bases matching TRBD2. Germline trimming cut 6 bases from V and 0 bases from J; bases unmatched to any gene: 4. The CDR3 contains 16 residues.

This chain links TRBV4-1 with TRBJ1-5, with 7 bases lining up with TRBD1. CDR1 is MGHRA and CDR2 is YSYEKL in the germline V gene. Trimming removed 4 bases from V and 2 bases from J; junction bases left unmatched: 8. The CDR3 has 16 amino acids. The CDR3 DNA reads as TGCGCCAGCAGCCCTAACGACAGGGTTGGCAATCAGCCCCAGCATTTT. Amino acids: CASSPNDRVGNQPQHF.

This clonotype occurred a few times. The chain combines TRBV6-1 with TRBJ2-1; 7 nucleotides align to TRBD1. The germline V gene has CDR1 MNHNS and CDR2 SASEGT. This CDR3 comprises 13 residues. The J segment lost 4 bases and the V segment lost 7 bases, leaving 4 bases of the junction unmatched. In DNA, the CDR3 is TGTGCCAGCAACCCGACAGGGTACAATGAGCAGTTCTTC. It specifies CASNPTGYNEQFF.

The V gene is TRBV3-1, the J gene TRBJ2-5, with D possibly being TRBD1 or TRBD2 (5 bases each). V lost 8 bases and J lost 4, with 11 bases in between. The CDR3 sequence is 12 residues long. Germline CDR1 LGHDT, CDR2 YNNKEL (reference sequence). As DNA, the CDR3 is TGTGCCAGCGGGACCCACCTAGAGACCCAGTACTTC. It specifies CASGTHLETQYF.

The chain carries TRBV6-5 and TRBJ2-3, with a tentative D call TRBD2 (7 bases). Germline-derived CDR1 and CDR2 are MNHEY and SVGAGI. Trimming left V 6 bases short and J 4 bases short, with 17 bases between. The CDR3 length is 15 residues. CDR3 amino acids: CASRPGGQRADTQYF. In DNA, the CDR3 is TGTGCCAGCAGGCCCGGGGGGCAACGGGCAGATACGCAGTATTTT.

In DNA, the CDR3 is TGTGCCAGCAGCTTAGGACTTGGTATCGGGGAAAAACTGTTTTTT. It yields the protein CASSLGLGIGEKLFF. The gene calls are TRBV7-2 and TRBJ1-4, with D unresolved. V shed 1 base and J shed 8 bases, with 14 bases lying between them. This CDR3 is 15 amino acids long. The germline CDR1 and CDR2 sequences are SGHTA and FQGNSA.

The chain carries TRBV12-3 or TRBV12-4 and TRBJ2-3; D tentatively reads TRBD1 or TRBD2 (5 bases each). The CDR3 sequence is 14 residues long. Trimming cost V 10 bases and J 4 bases, with 18 bases left between them. This CDR3 is CANSRDPSPDTQYF. DNA of the CDR3: TGTGCCAACAGCCGGGACCCCAGTCCAGATACGCAGTATTTT.

This clonotype was detected a few times. This chain uses TRBV19 with TRBJ2-3, with D maybe TRBD2 (6 bases). The germline V gene has CDR1 LNHDA and CDR2 SQIVND (reference sequence). Trimming took off 1 base at V and 3 bases at J, with 8 bases between the two ends. The CDR3 runs 14 residues. The CDR3 region has the DNA TGTGCCAGTAGTATAGCGGGAGTGACAGATACGCAGTATTTT. Protein product: CASSIAGVTDTQYF.

This clonotype was seen more than once but under ten times. The chain joins TRBV20-1 to TRBJ2-5; 10 bases match TRBD2. The CDR3 runs 16 residues. Germline lookup yields CDR1 DFQATT and CDR2 SNEGSKA (reference sequence). J was trimmed by 5 bases and V by 2 bases; bases with no gene match: 11. Here the CDR3 DNA reads TGCAGTGCTAGACTCTGGACTAGCGGAAGATGGGAGACCCAGTACTTC. Translating gives CSARLWTSGRWETQYF.

This clonotype was observed a handful of times. The V call is TRBV3-1, the J call TRBJ2-7; TRBD1 is a possible D gene (6 bases). The CDR3 length is 14 residues. The germline V gene encodes CDR1 LGHDT and CDR2 YNNKEL (reference sequence). Trimming removed 3 bases from V and 2 bases from J, with 11 bases in between. The CDR3 DNA reads as TGTGCCAGCAGCCACCGGGACACCCCCTACGAGCAGTACTTC. Translating it yields CASSHRDTPYEQYF.

V gene TRBV27 combines with J gene TRBJ2-3, with 7 positions matching TRBD1. Trimming cost V 5 bases and J 6 bases; bases outside gene matches: 11. Germline V gene lookup returns CDR1 MNHEY and CDR2 SMNVEV (reference sequence). The CDR3 covers 15 residues. CDR3 loop: CASSGQENGWDTQYF. CDR3 in DNA: TGTGCCAGCAGTGGACAGGAGAACGGATGGGATACGCAGTATTTT.

This rearrangement joins TRBV28 to TRBJ2-5; possibly TRBD1 for D (6 bases). The CDR3 is 14 residues long. Germline CDR1 is MDHEN and CDR2 is SYDVKM. Deletions cut 7 bases from V and 5 bases from J, with 17 bases between. The DNA for the CDR3 is TGTGCCAGCACAGGGGTTAGGAGAAGTGAGACCCAGTACTTC. Translated: CASTGVRRSETQYF.

The rearrangement joins TRBV20-1 to TRBJ1-6; 7 bases agree with TRBD1. Germline lookup yields CDR1 DFQATT and CDR2 SNEGSKA (reference sequence). The CDR3 spans 16 residues. Trimming cost V 1 base and J 7 bases; bases outside gene matches: 10. CDR3 sequence reads: CSARVVGQTRNSPLHF. The CDR3 bases are TGCAGTGCTAGAGTGGTGGGACAGACAAGGAATTCACCCCTCCACTTT.

The V and J genes are TRBV7-9 and TRBJ2-3; 11 bases are a match to TRBD1. Losses at the gene ends were 5 bases for V and 0 bases for J; bases not matched to a gene: 4. CDR3 length: 16 residues. Looked up from germline, CDR1 is SEHNR and CDR2 is FQNEAQ (reference sequence). CDR3 DNA sequence: TGTGCCAGCAGCGTAGGGACAGGGGGAAGCACAGATACGCAGTATTTT. Its translation is CASSVGTGGSTDTQYF.

J is TRBJ1-2 and V is TRBV27, with TRBD1 matching over 7 bases. CDR1 is MNHEY and CDR2 is SMNVEV in the germline V gene (reference sequence). The V and J ends lost 4 bases and 6 bases, in that order; junction bases with no gene match: 5. The CDR3 is 13 amino acids. The CDR3 DNA reads TGTGCCAGCAGTTCGCGGCAGGGGGATGGCTACACCTTC. This sequence encodes CASSSRQGDGYTF.

The chain recombines TRBV6-6 with TRBJ1-5; D unresolved. This CDR3 spans 15 amino acids. Trimming cost V 0 bases and J 6 bases, with 12 bases left between them. Germline-derived CDR1 and CDR2 are MNHNY and SVGAGI (reference sequence). The CDR3 nucleotides read TGTGCCAGCAGTTACTCATCCGGGGTGGGTCAGCCCCAGCATTTT. This gives the protein CASSYSSGVGQPQHF.

This clonotype was detected only a few times. This chain connects TRBV7-2 to TRBJ2-5, with TRBD2 matching over 11 bases. CDR1 is SGHTA and CDR2 is FQGNSA in the germline V gene. This CDR3 contains 18 residues. With V trimmed by 1 base and J by 3 bases, 10 bases remained unmatched. CDR3 sequence (DNA): TGTGCCAGCAGCTTAGAGGGCCGACCTAGCGGGAGGAAAGAGACCCAGTACTTC. This codes for CASSLEGRPSGRKETQYF.

This clonotype occurred a few times. The chain is built from TRBV29-1 and TRBJ2-7, with 11 bases identical to TRBD2. Per the germline V gene, CDR1 is SQVTM and CDR2 is ANQGSEA. The CDR3 covers 13 residues. The ends lost 7 bases at V and 7 bases at J; junction bases unmatched: 9. CDR3 loop: CSGSGRAENEQYF. Here the CDR3 DNA reads TGCAGCGGTAGCGGGAGGGCCGAGAATGAGCAGTACTTC.

The V and J genes are TRBV20-1 and TRBJ1-2; D is possibly TRBD1 (6 bases). Germline CDR1 reads DFQATT; CDR2 reads SNEGSKA (reference sequence). The CDR3 covers 16 residues. V was clipped by 5 bases and J by 1 base, with 20 bases between them. In DNA form, the CDR3 reads TGCAGTGCTCCCTCACCCAAGGGGGTTCTTAACTATGGCTACACCTTC. Translating it yields CSAPSPKGVLNYGYTF.

The genes are TRBV6-6 and TRBJ2-1, with 8 bases fitting TRBD2. Germline assignment: CDR1 MNHNY and CDR2 SVGAGI (reference sequence). V trimming: 5 bases; J trimming: 2 bases; junction bases outside the gene matches: 5. The CDR3 has 15 amino acids. Written as DNA, the CDR3 is TGTGCCAGCAGTCGACCAGCGGGGGCCTACAATGAGCAGTTCTTC. Translation: CASSRPAGAYNEQFF.

This clonotype was seen a few times. The CDR3 region has the DNA TGTGCCAGCGTTTTGGAAAAAACGAAAACGGGGGTACCCTACAATGAGCAGTTCTTC. The encoded protein is CASVLEKTKTGVPYNEQFF. The chain couples TRBV6-2 or TRBV6-3 to TRBJ2-1; tentatively, D is TRBD2 (6 bases). CDR1 MNHEY and CDR2 SVGEGT come from the germline V gene. V gave up 8 bases and J gave up 2 bases, with 28 bases separating them. The CDR3 contains 19 residues.